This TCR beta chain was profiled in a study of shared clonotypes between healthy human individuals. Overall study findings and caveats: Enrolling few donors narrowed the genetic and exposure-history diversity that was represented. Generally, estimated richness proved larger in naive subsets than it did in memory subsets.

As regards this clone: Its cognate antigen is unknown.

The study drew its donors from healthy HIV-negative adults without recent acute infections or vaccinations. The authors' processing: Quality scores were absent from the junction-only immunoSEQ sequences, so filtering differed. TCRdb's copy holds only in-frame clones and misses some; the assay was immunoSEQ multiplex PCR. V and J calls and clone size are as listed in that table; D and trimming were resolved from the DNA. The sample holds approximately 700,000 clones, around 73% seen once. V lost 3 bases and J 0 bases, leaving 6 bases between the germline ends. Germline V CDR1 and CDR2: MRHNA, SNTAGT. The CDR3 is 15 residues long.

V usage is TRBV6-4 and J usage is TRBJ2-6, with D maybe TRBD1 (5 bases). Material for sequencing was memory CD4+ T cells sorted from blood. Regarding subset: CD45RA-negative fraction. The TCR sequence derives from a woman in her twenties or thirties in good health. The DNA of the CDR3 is TGTGCCAGCAGTGAAGACAGCTCTGGGGCCAACGTCCTGACTTTC. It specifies CASSEDSSGANVLTF.